This TCR beta chain was profiled in a study of spatial heterogeneity in lung cancer. MiXCR, applied by TCRdb to the 5' RACE reads, yields one record per CDR3 protein. The table has 15,000 to 20,000 distinct CDR3 sequences, roughly 6% seen once. This clonotype was seen repeatedly, ten times or more. The antigen is not known. This beta chain slipped into a library made for alpha chains as a stray read, so its size is not meaningful. Study-level results: It was found that expanded intratumoral alpha and beta TCR counts tracked tumor mutation counts.

The germline gives CDR1 MNHEY, CDR2 SVGEGT. V lost 10 bases and J 3 bases, leaving 10 bases between the germline ends. The CDR3 extends over 12 amino acids. Time point here: sample taken at primary tumor resection. Tumor, nontumor lung or frozen PBMC supplied whole RNA, sequenced without sorting. V is TRBV6-2 or TRBV6-3 and J is TRBJ1-5; weak D call: TRBD1 (5 bases). The sample in question was lung tumor tissue, obtained at surgery. The TCR sequence derives from a male donor with early-stage non-small cell lung cancer. For the CDR3, the DNA is TGTGCCACCAGGGCCCCCAATCAGCCCCAGCATTTT. The encoded protein is CATRAPNQPQHF.